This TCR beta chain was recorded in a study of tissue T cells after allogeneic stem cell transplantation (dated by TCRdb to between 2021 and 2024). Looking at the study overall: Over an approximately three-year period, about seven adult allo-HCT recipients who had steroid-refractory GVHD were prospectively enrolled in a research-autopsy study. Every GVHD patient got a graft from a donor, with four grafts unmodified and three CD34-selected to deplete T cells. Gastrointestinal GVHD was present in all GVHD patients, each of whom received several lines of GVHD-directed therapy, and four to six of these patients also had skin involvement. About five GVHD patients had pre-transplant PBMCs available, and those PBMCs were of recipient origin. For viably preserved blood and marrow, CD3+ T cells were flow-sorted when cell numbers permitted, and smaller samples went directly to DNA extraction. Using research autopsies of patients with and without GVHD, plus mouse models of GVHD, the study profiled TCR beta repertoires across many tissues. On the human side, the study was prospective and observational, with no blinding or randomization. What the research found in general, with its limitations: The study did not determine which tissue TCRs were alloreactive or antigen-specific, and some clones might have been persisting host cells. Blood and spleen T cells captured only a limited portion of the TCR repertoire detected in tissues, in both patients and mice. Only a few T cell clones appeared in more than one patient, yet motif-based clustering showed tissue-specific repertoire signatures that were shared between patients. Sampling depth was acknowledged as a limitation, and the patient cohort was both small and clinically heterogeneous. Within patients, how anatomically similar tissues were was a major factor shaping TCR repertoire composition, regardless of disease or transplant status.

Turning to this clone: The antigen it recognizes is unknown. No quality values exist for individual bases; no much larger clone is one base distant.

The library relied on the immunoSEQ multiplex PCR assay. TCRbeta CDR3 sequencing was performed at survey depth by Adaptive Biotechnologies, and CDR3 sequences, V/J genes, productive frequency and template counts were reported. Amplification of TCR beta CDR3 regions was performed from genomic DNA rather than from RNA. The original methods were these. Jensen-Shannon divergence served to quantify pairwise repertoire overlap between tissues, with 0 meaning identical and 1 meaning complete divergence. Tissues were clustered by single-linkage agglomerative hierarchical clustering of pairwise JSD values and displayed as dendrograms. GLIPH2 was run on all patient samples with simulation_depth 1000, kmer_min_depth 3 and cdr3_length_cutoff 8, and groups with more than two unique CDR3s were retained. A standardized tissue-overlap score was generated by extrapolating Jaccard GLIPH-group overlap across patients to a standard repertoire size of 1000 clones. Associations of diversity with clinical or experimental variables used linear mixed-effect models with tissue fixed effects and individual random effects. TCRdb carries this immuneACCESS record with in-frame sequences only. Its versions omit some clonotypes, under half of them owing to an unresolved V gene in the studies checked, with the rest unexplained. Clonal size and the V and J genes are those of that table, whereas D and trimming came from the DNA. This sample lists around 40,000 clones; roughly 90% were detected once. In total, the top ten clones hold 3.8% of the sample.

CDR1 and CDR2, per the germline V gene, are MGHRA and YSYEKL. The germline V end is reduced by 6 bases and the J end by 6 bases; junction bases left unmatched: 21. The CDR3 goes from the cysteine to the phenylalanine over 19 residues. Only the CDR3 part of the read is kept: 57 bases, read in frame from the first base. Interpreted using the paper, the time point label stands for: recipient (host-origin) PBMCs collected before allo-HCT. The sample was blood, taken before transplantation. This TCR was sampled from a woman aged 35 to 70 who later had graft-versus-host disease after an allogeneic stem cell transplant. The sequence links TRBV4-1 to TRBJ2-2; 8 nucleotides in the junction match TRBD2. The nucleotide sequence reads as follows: TGCGCCAGCAGACAGTCCGGGACTAGTAGAAGATTTCGAGCCGGGGAGCTGTTTTTT. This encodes CASRQSGTSRRFRAGELFF.